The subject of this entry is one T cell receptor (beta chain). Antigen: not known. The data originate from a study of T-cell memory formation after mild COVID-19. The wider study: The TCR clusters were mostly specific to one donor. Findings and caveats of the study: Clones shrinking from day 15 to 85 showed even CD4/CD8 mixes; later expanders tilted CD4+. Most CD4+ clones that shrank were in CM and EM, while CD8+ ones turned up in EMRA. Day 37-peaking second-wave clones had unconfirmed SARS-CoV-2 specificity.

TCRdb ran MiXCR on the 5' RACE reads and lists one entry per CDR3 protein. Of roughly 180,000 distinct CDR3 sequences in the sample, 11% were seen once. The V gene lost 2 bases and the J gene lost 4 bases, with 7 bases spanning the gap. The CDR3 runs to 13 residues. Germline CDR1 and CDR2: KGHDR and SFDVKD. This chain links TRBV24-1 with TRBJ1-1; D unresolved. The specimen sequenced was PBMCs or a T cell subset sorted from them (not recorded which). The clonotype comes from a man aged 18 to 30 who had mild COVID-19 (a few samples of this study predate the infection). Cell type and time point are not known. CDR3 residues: CATSDSLATEAFF. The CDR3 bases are TGTGCCACCAGTGATTCGCTCGCCACTGAAGCTTTCTTT.